The 15 T cell receptor beta chains below all came from one sample that was sequenced in a study of OX40 agonist ivuxolimab in advanced cancers. The assay was immunoSEQ multiplex PCR, and TCRdb's table has in-frame clones only and misses some. The repertoire holds 75,000 to 95,000 clones, with about 92% as singletons. Sequencing used CD4+ or CD8+ T cells sorted from blood, obtained in a trial of the OX40 agonist ivuxolimab. Every receptor here comes from an adult with an advanced solid tumor such as melanoma, head and neck, liver or kidney cancer.

The V call is TRBV27, the J call TRBJ1-1; a weak D match, TRBD1 (6 bases). The CDR3 is made up of 15 amino acids. Germline V gene data show CDR1 as MNHEY and CDR2 as SMNVEV (reference sequence). Between the trimmed V and J ends, which lost 5 bases and 1 base, there was a span of 14 bases. CDR3: CASSKLGAGNTEAFF. The DNA of the CDR3 is TGTGCCAGCAGTAAATTGGGGGCTGGGAACACTGAAGCTTTCTTT.

The chain is built from TRBV29-1 and TRBJ2-1; no firm D call. V dropped 5 bases and J dropped 5 bases, with 13 bases sitting between them. The CDR3 extends over 13 amino acids. CDR1 SQVTM and CDR2 ANQGSEA come from the germline V gene. This CDR3 reads CSVPTTANNEQFF. DNA of the CDR3: TGCAGCGTTCCCACTACCGCCAACAATGAGCAGTTCTTC.

This rearrangement joins TRBV15 to TRBJ2-7; D is unclear. Trimming left V 1 base short and J 2 bases short, with 12 bases between. Germline V gene lookup returns CDR1 LNHNV and CDR2 YYDKDF (reference sequence). This CDR3 contains 15 residues. The CDR3 DNA follows: TGTGCCACCAGCAGAGGTCGTCTGGTGGCCTACGAGCAGTACTTC. Protein sequence: CATSRGRLVAYEQYF.

The chain links TRBV29-1 to TRBJ2-1; unclear D gene. The germline V gene has CDR1 SQVTM and CDR2 ANQGSEA. The CDR3 length is 13 residues. V was shortened by 6 bases and J by 4 bases, with 13 bases between the two germline ends. The CDR3 reads CSVLIGPYNEQFF. The CDR3 coding sequence is TGCAGCGTATTGATCGGACCATACAATGAGCAGTTCTTC.

V usage is TRBV4-2 and J usage is TRBJ1-1, with a weak D call TRBD1 (5 bases). V lost 3 bases and J 0 bases, leaving 8 bases between the germline ends. The CDR3 totals 14 residues. Germline V gene data show CDR1 as LGHNA and CDR2 as YNFKEQ. The CDR3 DNA reads TGTGCCAGCAGCCAGGGGCGCATGAACACTGAAGCTTTCTTT. Encoded protein: CASSQGRMNTEAFF.

V usage is TRBV10-3 and J usage is TRBJ1-2, with D maybe TRBD1 (5 bases). V lost 0 bases and J 7 bases, leaving 18 bases between the germline ends. The CDR3 is 16 residues long. Germline lookup yields CDR1 ENHRY and CDR2 SYGVKD. The CDR3 is CAISESIGAPTGGYTF. DNA for the CDR3: TGTGCCATCAGTGAGTCAATCGGGGCCCCAACCGGTGGCTACACCTTC.

The chain uses TRBV19 and TRBJ2-3; 8 positions agree with TRBD1. V shed 3 bases and J 5 bases; nucleotides not matched to a gene: 7. This CDR3 region has 15 residues. Germline CDR1 LNHDA, CDR2 SQIVND (reference sequence). CDR3 sequence (DNA): TGTGCCAGTAGTATTGACCAGGGGGCGCGAGATACGCAGTATTTT. Encoded protein: CASSIDQGARDTQYF.

The rearrangement joins TRBV11-3 to TRBJ2-5; perhaps TRBD2 as D (5 bases). Germline V gene data show CDR1 as SGHNT and CDR2 as YENEEA. The CDR3 runs to 14 residues. V was cut by 5 bases and J by 0 bases, with 10 bases left in between. The CDR3 DNA sequence: TGTGCCAGCAGCCACGGGGTATACCAAGAGACCCAGTACTTC. Translation gives CASSHGVYQETQYF.

The gene calls are TRBV27 and TRBJ2-2; 10 nucleotides agree with TRBD2. Germline V gene lookup returns CDR1 MNHEY and CDR2 SMNVEV (reference sequence). The trim removed 7 bases at V and 5 bases at J, leaving 4 bases unmatched. This CDR3 region has 14 residues. The DNA for the CDR3 is TGTGCCAGCATTCAGACTAGCGGGACCGGGGAGCTGTTTTTT. Its protein is CASIQTSGTGELFF.

Written as DNA, the CDR3 is TGTGCCAGCAGCTCTCTGCCGGACAATGAGCAGTTCTTC. The encoded protein is CASSSLPDNEQFF. V usage is TRBV7-6 and J usage is TRBJ2-1; D gene unclear. The CDR3 runs to 13 residues. From germline, CDR1 is SGHVS and CDR2 FNYEAQ. V lost 4 bases and J lost 5, with 9 bases in between.

The chain couples TRBV5-4 to TRBJ2-2; D remains unclear. Trimming left V 0 bases short and J 5 bases short, with 23 bases between. CDR1 SGHNT and CDR2 YYREEE come from the germline V gene (reference sequence). The CDR3 extends over 19 amino acids. The CDR3 reads CASSLGKTGSPVGTGELFF. The CDR3 DNA follows: TGTGCCAGCAGCTTGGGAAAAACCGGGTCCCCTGTTGGTACCGGGGAGCTGTTTTTT.

This chain uses TRBV7-2 with TRBJ2-7, with D unresolved. The germline V and J ends were trimmed by 2 bases and 9 bases, with 14 bases remaining between them. The germline CDR1 and CDR2 sequences are SGHTA and FQGNSA. The CDR3 runs 13 residues. CDR3 protein: CASSLFATPGQYF. DNA of the CDR3: TGTGCCAGCAGCTTATTCGCGACCCCGGGGCAGTACTTC.

This clone was seen once. The rearrangement joins TRBV28 to TRBJ2-1; D possibly corresponds to TRBD2 (5 bases). Germline CDR1 and CDR2: MDHEN and SYDVKM. CDR3 length: 16 residues. Between the trimmed V and J ends, which lost 4 bases and 1 base, there was a span of 14 bases. In DNA, the CDR3 is TGTGCCAGCAGTTCCAGAGGACGGGGATCCTACAATGAGCAGTTCTTC. Translation: CASSSRGRGSYNEQFF.

The V call is TRBV7-9, the J call TRBJ2-1, with D tentatively TRBD2 (5 bases). Germline V gene data show CDR1 as SEHNR and CDR2 as FQNEAQ (reference sequence). This CDR3 spans 17 amino acids. V was cut by 5 bases and J by 4 bases, with 21 bases left in between. The CDR3 DNA is TGTGCCAGCAGCCCAAGGACTCGCCCCTCTGGGTACAATGAGCAGTTCTTC. It codes for CASSPRTRPSGYNEQFF.

The J gene is TRBJ2-5, the V gene TRBV19, with 11 bases matching TRBD2. The CDR3 consists of 17 residues. CDR1 is LNHDA, CDR2 SQIVND, per germline (reference sequence). V lost 2 bases to trimming and J lost 5 bases; unmatched junction nucleotides: 10. Here the CDR3 DNA reads TGTGCCAGTAGTATACACCCCGGACTAGCGGGCTGGGAGACCCAGTACTTC. The encoded protein is CASSIHPGLAGWETQYF.